These 30 T cell receptor beta chains share one sample of origin, sequenced in a study of shared clonotypes between healthy human individuals. Clones were read by immunoSEQ multiplex PCR, and TCRdb kept only the in-frame ones, dropping some. Of about 2.4 million clones listed, 93% are singletons. Material for sequencing was naive CD4+ T cells from PBMCs. Specified subset: CD45RA+ positively selected. All receptors come from a man aged 18 to 30 in good health. Some clones in this sample may be carry-over from other donors' samples.

The V gene is TRBV7-9, the J gene TRBJ1-2; D gene uncertain. CDR1 is SEHNR and CDR2 is FQNEAQ in the germline V gene (reference sequence). Deletions cut 7 bases from V and 1 base from J, with 16 bases between. The CDR3 extends over 15 amino acids. The CDR3 DNA follows: TGTGCCAGCAACCTCCGTTCGGGGAGTAACTATGGCTACACCTTC. It is translated as CASNLRSGSNYGYTF.

V usage is TRBV27 and J usage is TRBJ1-2; D is perhaps TRBD1 (6 bases). This CDR3 has 14 residues. V lost 5 bases and J lost 8, with 18 bases in between. CDR1 is MNHEY, CDR2 SMNVEV, per germline (reference sequence). CDR3 sequence (DNA): TGTGCCAGCAGTGAACACGGGGGGGCGGGAGGCTACACCTTC. It encodes CASSEHGGAGGYTF.

The chain is built from TRBV5-1 and TRBJ2-1; 13 nucleotides match TRBD2. The trim removed 3 bases at V and 3 bases at J, leaving 6 bases unmatched. CDR3 length: 17 residues. From germline, CDR1 is SGHRS and CDR2 YFSETQ. DNA for the CDR3: TGCGCCAGCAGCTGGGGGACTAGCGGGACGTTCTACAATGAGCAGTTCTTC. Translation gives CASSWGTSGTFYNEQFF.

The V gene is TRBV6-6, the J gene TRBJ2-7, with D maybe TRBD2 (5 bases). V was clipped by 0 bases and J by 3 bases, with 15 bases between them. CDR3 length equals 16 residues. In germline, CDR1 is MNHNY, CDR2 SVGAGI (reference sequence). The CDR3 spells CASSYSPGSLGYEQYF. In DNA, the CDR3 is TGTGCCAGCAGTTACTCTCCGGGGTCGTTGGGCTACGAGCAGTACTTC.

This sequence joins TRBV5-4 and TRBJ1-1; D might be TRBD1 (6 bases). The CDR3 totals 15 residues. Between the trimmed V and J ends, which lost 4 bases and 0 bases, there was a span of 13 bases. Germline loops: CDR1 SGHNT, CDR2 YYREEE (reference sequence). CDR3 in DNA: TGTGCCAGCAGCCGAGGGGGGGGGTTGAACACTGAAGCTTTCTTT. It translates to CASSRGGGLNTEAFF.

The rearrangement links TRBV2 to TRBJ1-2, with D uncertain. Per germline, CDR1 SNHLY and CDR2 FYNNEI. Trimming removed 2 bases at V and 2 bases at J, with 9 bases between. This CDR3 region has 14 residues. The CDR3: CASSELTQNYGYTF. CDR3 nucleotide sequence: TGTGCCAGCAGTGAACTAACACAAAACTATGGCTACACCTTC.

This clone has more than one count but fewer than ten. Other nucleotide sequences in the sample specify the same CDR3. The chain has TRBV7-9 and TRBJ2-7, with TRBD2 matching over 14 bases. Germline V gene data show CDR1 as SEHNR and CDR2 as FQNEAQ (reference sequence). The CDR3 spans 15 residues. Germline trimming cut 5 bases from V and 2 bases from J; bases unmatched to any gene: 2. CDR3 sequence (DNA): TGTGCCAGCAGCCCGGGACTAGCGGGAGCCTACGAGCAGTACTTC. Protein sequence: CASSPGLAGAYEQYF.

The V gene is TRBV18, the J gene TRBJ1-1; D not resolved. The CDR3 covers 14 residues. CDR1 and CDR2 from the germline V gene are KGHSH and LQKENI. V lost 5 bases and J lost 1, with 11 bases in between. In DNA form, the CDR3 reads TGTGCCAGCTCATCTCTGTTAGGGAACACTGAAGCTTTCTTT. Translated, it gives CASSSLLGNTEAFF.

In regard to this clone: A junction boundary mismatches the germline segment, possibly from a read error. V and J are TRBV30 and TRBJ2-5; D assignment may be TRBD1 or TRBD2 (6 bases each). Germline V CDR1 and CDR2: GTSNPN, SVGIG (reference sequence). This CDR3 contains 13 residues. The CDR3 DNA reads as TGTGCCTGGAGTGTGCCCCCGTCTAGGGGGGATCACTTC. Amino acid sequence: CAWSVPPSRGDHF.

This chain joins TRBV7-2 and TRBJ1-5, with a weak D call TRBD1 (5 bases). Looked up from germline, CDR1 is SGHTA and CDR2 is FQGNSA. Trimming pared 5 bases from V and 5 bases from J, leaving 13 bases between. There are 14 residues in the CDR3. As DNA, the CDR3 is TGTGCCAGCAGCCCACGTGGACACTATCAGCCCCAGCATTTT. It codes for CASSPRGHYQPQHF. The whole variable domain, remainder taken from reference TRBV7-2 and TRBJ1-5, is GAGVSQSPSNKVTEKGKDVELRCDPISGHTALYWYRQSLGQGLEFLIYFQGNSAPDKSGLPSDRFSAERTGGSVSTLTIQRTQQEDSAVYLCASSPRGHYQPQHFGDGTRLSIL.

V gene TRBV2 combines with J gene TRBJ2-2, with a tentative D call TRBD2 (5 bases). The CDR3 loop spans 14 amino acids. V dropped 8 bases and J dropped 2 bases, with 12 bases sitting between them. Germline CDR1 and CDR2: SNHLY and FYNNEI. The CDR3 region has the DNA TGTGCCAGCCGTCCAGGACTTAACACCGGGGAGCTGTTTTTT. It specifies CASRPGLNTGELFF.

DNA of the CDR3: TGTGCCAGCAGCCCCTCGAGTGAGACCCAGTACTTC. The encoded protein is CASSPSSETQYF. The rearrangement links TRBV7-9 to TRBJ2-5; D unresolved. Germline CDR1 SEHNR, CDR2 FQNEAQ (reference sequence). The ends were cut back, 5 bases at V and 5 bases at J, with 9 bases in the middle. CDR3 size: 12 residues.

The chain recombines TRBV30 with TRBJ2-5, with 7 bases fitting TRBD2. The J call is doubtful: the DNA matches TRBJ2-7 better. The CDR3 has 13 residues. From germline, CDR1 is GTSNPN and CDR2 SVGIG (reference sequence). CDR3 in DNA: TGTGCCTGGAGATTCAGGGAGGGTAACGAGCAGTACTTC. Translated, it gives CAWRFREGNEQYF.

Only one count was recorded for this clone. V gene TRBV28 combines with J gene TRBJ1-2, with D perhaps TRBD1 (5 bases). V was shortened by 2 bases and J by 7 bases, with 11 bases between the two germline ends. Germline CDR1 is MDHEN and CDR2 is SYDVKM. There are 13 residues in the CDR3. The CDR3 region is CASSLEGALGYTF. The CDR3 DNA is TGTGCCAGCAGTTTAGAAGGGGCGCTTGGCTACACCTTC.

V usage is TRBV6-6 and J usage is TRBJ2-3; D remains ambiguous. The CDR3 totals 12 residues. Deletions cut 7 bases from V and 10 bases from J, with 15 bases between. Germline V CDR1 and CDR2: MNHNY, SVGAGI (reference sequence). The CDR3 here is CASTEQLTAQYF. The CDR3 DNA reads as TGTGCCAGCACGGAACAATTGACGGCGCAGTATTTT.

The rearrangement uses TRBV7-2 and TRBJ1-2; D is ambiguous. The germline V gene encodes CDR1 SGHTA and CDR2 FQGNSA. CDR3 length: 14 residues. V was shortened by 1 base and J by 8 bases, with 14 bases between the two germline ends. The CDR3 DNA is TGTGCCAGCAGCTTAGGGGCACAGAAAGTGGGCTACACCTTC. Translation gives CASSLGAQKVGYTF.

V gene TRBV28 combines with J gene TRBJ2-3; D call uncertain. The CDR3 runs to 17 residues. Per germline, CDR1 MDHEN and CDR2 SYDVKM. V gave up 2 bases and J gave up 0 bases, with 15 bases separating them. The CDR3 loop reads CASSLQMGGSSTDTQYF. The CDR3 DNA sequence: TGTGCCAGCAGTTTACAGATGGGCGGCTCTAGCACAGATACGCAGTATTTT.

This clone was detected once. The chain recombines TRBV10-2 with TRBJ2-3, with TRBD2 as a possible D gene (5 bases). V lost 2 bases and J 1 base, leaving 10 bases between the germline ends. CDR3 length equals 15 residues. Per germline, CDR1 WSHSY and CDR2 SAAADI. In DNA, the CDR3 is TGCGCCAGCAGTGAGGTGGGAGCCGGCACAGATACGCAGTATTTT. It encodes CASSEVGAGTDTQYF.

The chain joins TRBV28 to TRBJ2-2; D remains unclear. The CDR3 runs 15 residues. Germline values: CDR1 MDHEN, CDR2 SYDVKM. The V gene lost 6 bases and the J gene lost 0 bases, with 11 bases spanning the gap. DNA of the CDR3: TGTGCCAGCAGGCCCGGCACAACGAACACCGGGGAGCTGTTTTTT. Residues: CASRPGTTNTGELFF.

This rearrangement joins TRBV6-6 to TRBJ2-2; 9 nucleotides match TRBD1. From germline, CDR1 is MNHNY and CDR2 SVGAGI (reference sequence). V trimming: 6 bases; J trimming: 1 base; junction bases outside the gene matches: 3. The length of the CDR3 is 15 residues. The DNA of the CDR3 is TGTGCCAGCAGGCACAGGGGGCGGAACACCGGGGAGCTGTTTTTT. Amino acid sequence: CASRHRGRNTGELFF.

J is TRBJ1-2 and V is TRBV18; no clear D gene. Trimming cost V 5 bases and J 1 base, with 5 bases left between them. Germline lookup yields CDR1 KGHSH and CDR2 LQKENI. The CDR3 sequence is 12 residues long. The CDR3 coding sequence is TGTGCCAGCTCAGGCAATAACTATGGCTACACCTTC. It codes for CASSGNNYGYTF.

V gene TRBV27 combines with J gene TRBJ2-1; TRBD1 aligns across 8 bases. This CDR3 comprises 11 residues. Trimming at V came to 6 bases and at J to 11 bases, leaving 3 bases not matched to a gene. Germline V gene data show CDR1 as MNHEY and CDR2 as SMNVEV (reference sequence). The CDR3 reads CASRSRGQQFF. The CDR3 DNA reads TGTGCCAGCAGGTCCAGGGGGCAGCAGTTCTTC.

The chain has TRBV30 and TRBJ1-2; D is perhaps TRBD1 (6 bases). The germline V gene has CDR1 GTSNPN and CDR2 SVGIG (reference sequence). The CDR3 runs 14 residues. With 0 bases removed from V and 7 bases from J, the gap between germline ends came to 15 bases. The CDR3, as DNA: TGTGCCTGGAGTGTACAGGGTCAGTGGGGTGGCTACACCTTC. Encoded protein: CAWSVQGQWGGYTF.

The rearrangement joins TRBV19 to TRBJ1-1; D not certain. Trimming took off 3 bases at V and 6 bases at J, with 11 bases between the two ends. CDR3 length: 13 residues. CDR1 is LNHDA and CDR2 is SQIVND in the germline V gene (reference sequence). The CDR3 loop reads CASSIGWKAEAFF. CDR3 nucleotides: TGTGCCAGTAGTATTGGGTGGAAGGCTGAAGCTTTCTTT.

The chain couples TRBV5-3 to TRBJ2-7; D may correspond to TRBD1 or TRBD2 (5 bases each). TRBV5-3 is reported as an ORF; its role is uncertain. This CDR3 is built from 19 residues. Between the trimmed V and J ends, which lost 4 bases and 0 bases, there was a span of 26 bases. The CDR3 nucleotides read TGTGCCAGAAGCCCACAACCACCCACCGGGACCTGGAGCTCCTACGAGCAGTACTTC. Amino acid sequence: CARSPQPPTGTWSSYEQYF.

The CDR3 region has the DNA TGTGCCAGCAGTTACTCCCGGACAGCGGAAAAACTGTTTTTT. Translated: CASSYSRTAEKLFF. This chain uses TRBV6-5 with TRBJ1-4; possible D gene TRBD1, 6 bases. V lost 0 bases and J lost 8, with 10 bases in between. The CDR3 has 14 residues. Germline V gives CDR1 MNHEY, CDR2 SVGAGI.

The chain has TRBV27 and TRBJ1-2; no clear D. This CDR3 has 12 amino acids. Trimming removed 6 bases at V and 8 bases at J, with 13 bases between. Germline CDR1 is MNHEY and CDR2 is SMNVEV (reference sequence). CDR3 DNA sequence: TGTGCCAGCAGGGATCCCCCGGGGGGCTACACCTTC. This gives the protein CASRDPPGGYTF.

The chain carries TRBV11-3 and TRBJ1-2, with a tentative D call TRBD1 (6 bases). V lost 0 bases and J 8 bases, leaving 13 bases between the germline ends. Germline assignment: CDR1 SGHNT and CDR2 YENEEA. There are 14 residues in the CDR3. The CDR3, as DNA: TGTGCCAGCAGCTTAGATTCGGGGGGCGCGGGCTACACCTTC. This codes for CASSLDSGGAGYTF.

The rearrangement uses TRBV4-1 and TRBJ2-3; TRBD2 matches at 11 bases. CDR3 size: 16 residues. V dropped 7 bases and J dropped 6; count of bases not matched to a gene: 12. The V gene's germline CDR1 is MGHRA and CDR2 YSYEKL. The CDR3 DNA reads as TGCGCCAGCACCTTAACTAGCGGGAGTTATGCGGATACGCAGTATTTT. Amino acid sequence: CASTLTSGSYADTQYF.

This chain uses TRBV2 with TRBJ2-7, with 12 bases lining up with TRBD2. CDR1 and CDR2 (germline): SNHLY, FYNNEI. The CDR3 is 14 residues long. V was clipped by 5 bases and J by 4 bases; unmatched bases: 3. The CDR3 bases are TGTGCCAGCAGTCTAGGACTAGCGGGATACGAGCAGTACTTC. This translates into CASSLGLAGYEQYF.